Below, one T cell receptor beta chain is given with its context. The CDR3 sequence is 12 residues long. Trimming removed 7 bases at V and 8 bases at J, with 13 bases between. The sample originates from a study of blood T cells in healthy people across ages. With a J-beta primer mix and a sample-barcoded 5' primer, a second PCR ran about 7 to 12 cycles. A single record per CDR3 protein comes from TCRdb applying MiXCR to the 5' RACE reads. The table records approximately 960,000 distinct CDR3 sequences, 25% to 30% of them present only once. This sample also belongs to another study, concerning T cells of mothers and their children.

This TCR came from a woman aged 40 to 50 in good health. Sequenced material: blood. This rearrangement joins TRBV12-3 or TRBV12-4 to TRBJ2-3, with unresolved D. The CDR3 is CASTADARTQYF. DNA for the CDR3: TGTGCCAGCACCGCGGACGCTCGTACGCAGTATTTT.